Here is one T cell receptor (beta chain) with its context. The data were obtained in a study of blood T cell repertoires in COVID-19. In the study overall: Samples taken during acute and convalescent COVID-19 were collected in the United States, Italy and Spain. In each case, the material was cDNA or gDNA derived from T cells, B-cell-depleted T cells, or PBMCs.

Per the study methods: Scientists estimated how many nucleated cells there were by amplifying reference gene primers. Repertoires were generated with immunoSEQ multiplex PCR, while TCRdb's copy carries only in-frame clones and drops some. The V and J calls and clone size are taken from that table; D and trimming were inferred from the DNA. The table records around 85,000 clones, about 84% of them present only once. The sample comprised peripheral blood. This TCR derives from a man aged 50-59 years with active COVID-19.

The CDR3 sequence is CASSTWGDTEAFF. Written as DNA, the CDR3 is TGTGCCAGCAGCACCTGGGGGGATACTGAAGCTTTCTTT. This chain links TRBV25-1 with TRBJ1-1, with D tentatively TRBD1 (5 bases). The CDR3 contains 13 residues. Looked up from germline, CDR1 is MGHDK and CDR2 is SYGVNS. Between the trimmed V and J ends, which lost 6 bases and 5 bases, there was a span of 13 bases.